The sequence of this TCR beta chain was determined in a study of T cells after yellow fever vaccination. At the level of the study: It was SMART-Seq v4 Ultra Low Input that prepared the fractions with low cell numbers. The study, taken as a whole, reports: The study found a weaker secondary response that peaked faster, day 5 versus 15.

CDR3 length: 13 residues. Germline V gene sequence: CDR1 ENHRY, CDR2 SYGVKD. V gave up 10 bases and J gave up 0 bases, with 12 bases separating them. This clonotype was found many times. The antigen is unknown. Using its own MiXCR run on the 5' RACE reads, TCRdb lists one record per CDR3 protein. The repertoire holds under 150,000 distinct CDR3 sequences, 6.5% to 8.5% seen once, with less than 0.95% in the top ten. The chain uses TRBV10-3 and TRBJ1-2; D uncertain. The sequenced sample was CD4+ T cells sorted from PBMCs, obtained 5 days after the yellow fever booster vaccination. The origin of this receptor is a man younger than 40 who received the YFV17D yellow fever vaccine. CDR3 DNA sequence: TGTGCCACTTTGGACGGATCTAACTATGGCTACACCTTC. Amino acid sequence: CATLDGSNYGYTF.